This TCR beta chain was identified during a study of blood T cells in healthy people across ages. Study-wide points: Among long-lived donors, naive CD4+ cells were more numerous and diversity higher than in aged donors. In the absence of known donor CMV status, changes in expanded clonotypes were possibly confounded.

Using a J-beta primer mix together with a sample-barcoded 5' primer, a second PCR was run for roughly 7 to 11 cycles. TCRdb processed the 5' RACE reads anew with MiXCR; each CDR3 protein has one entry. This table has some 290,000 distinct CDR3 sequences, 27% appearing once. This clonotype was found a few times. Its antigen remains unidentified. Germline loops: CDR1 LGHNA, CDR2 YNFKEQ. The ends were cut back, 5 bases at V and 0 bases at J, with 11 bases in the middle. This CDR3 region has 15 residues. The study isolated at least 7 million PBMCs from each sample. The chain couples TRBV4-2 to TRBJ2-1; no definite D call. Sequenced: blood. The receptor was derived from a woman aged 70 to 79 in good health. The DNA for the CDR3 is TGTGCCAGCAGCGTAATTCCTAGCTCCTACAATGAGCAGTTCTTC. This encodes CASSVIPSSYNEQFF.